The present T cell receptor (beta chain) was sequenced within a study of blood T cell repertoires in COVID-19. The CDR3 runs 15 residues. Germline assignment: CDR1 SGHRS and CDR2 YFSETQ. V was pared by 0 bases and J by 0 bases, with 9 bases between. Profiled with immunoSEQ multiplex PCR; TCRdb holds only in-frame clones, not every one. Of tens of thousands of clones in the sample, around 86% are singletons; the top ten hold more than 3%. This sequence was found in a woman aged 70-85 years with acute or convalescent COVID-19. V and J are TRBV5-1 and TRBJ1-1; the D gene is possibly TRBD1 (5 bases). Sequences were obtained from peripheral blood. CDR3 sequence (DNA): TGCGCCAGCAGCTTGGTGTCAGGGATGAACACTGAAGCTTTCTTT. Amino acids: CASSLVSGMNTEAFF.